Below, 17 T cell receptor beta chains from the same sample are listed, as sequenced in a study of T cell responses to AZD1222 COVID-19 vaccine. Measured with immunoSEQ multiplex PCR; TCRdb has only the in-frame clones, and not every one. The table lists about 180,000 clones, 85% to 90% of them singletons. The source was peripheral blood, collected 28 days after the second AZD1222 dose. Receptor source: an adult who received the AZD1222 COVID-19 vaccine.

This chain connects TRBV6-5 to TRBJ1-4; 8 bases are shared with TRBD1. Germline V gene data show CDR1 as MNHEY and CDR2 as SVGAGI. The junction had 7 bases not matched to a gene; V was cut back by 4 bases and J by 6 bases. This CDR3 has 15 amino acids. As DNA, the CDR3 is TGTGCCAGCAGTTTCGACAGGGGCGGGGATGAAAAACTGTTTTTT. Translation: CASSFDRGGDEKLFF.

V is TRBV6-2 or TRBV6-3 and J is TRBJ1-1, with 9 nucleotides matching TRBD1. V dropped 6 bases and J dropped 0; count of bases not matched to a gene: 8. CDR3 size: 16 residues. The germline CDR1 and CDR2 sequences are MNHEY and SVGEGT. CDR3 residues: CASSLQGQGLNTEAFF. Here the CDR3 DNA reads TGTGCCAGCAGCCTGCAGGGACAGGGTTTGAACACTGAAGCTTTCTTT.

This rearrangement joins TRBV19 to TRBJ2-5, with 8 bases matching TRBD1. Germline V lookup: CDR1 LNHDA, CDR2 SQIVND (reference sequence). Losses at the gene ends were 6 bases for V and 2 bases for J; bases not matched to a gene: 8. The CDR3 runs to 15 residues. The CDR3 reads CASRNRRDRQETQYF. The CDR3 DNA sequence: TGTGCCAGTAGAAACCGCCGGGACAGGCAAGAGACCCAGTACTTC.

This chain links TRBV6-6 with TRBJ1-1, with TRBD1 identical over 12 bases. Trimming removed 7 bases from V and 10 bases from J; junction bases left unmatched: 13. Looked up from germline, CDR1 is MNHNY and CDR2 is SVGAGI (reference sequence). The CDR3 is 15 amino acids. The chain's CDR3 is CASTSRGTGGLGAFF. In DNA form, the CDR3 reads TGTGCCAGCACTTCGCGTGGGACAGGGGGCTTAGGAGCTTTCTTT.

V usage is TRBV7-2 and J usage is TRBJ2-3, with D hard to call. With 1 base removed from V and 2 bases from J, the gap between germline ends came to 10 bases. This CDR3 region has 15 residues. Germline V gene lookup returns CDR1 SGHTA and CDR2 FQGNSA. The CDR3 spells CASSLDSWATDTQYF. In nucleotides, the CDR3 is TGTGCCAGCAGCTTAGATTCGTGGGCCACAGATACGCAGTATTTT.

The chain links TRBV9 to TRBJ1-5, with 11 bases identical to TRBD1. This CDR3 is 15 amino acids long. V lost 2 bases and J lost 7; bases outside the gene matches: 5. The germline CDR1 and CDR2 sequences are SGDLS and YYNGEE. The CDR3 coding sequence is TGTGCCAGCAGCGTGGGGACAGGGGGTTACCAGCCCCAGCATTTT. It yields the protein CASSVGTGGYQPQHF.

CDR3 sequence: CASSQDRASNQPQHF. As DNA, the CDR3 is TGCGCCAGCAGCCAAGACAGGGCCAGCAATCAGCCCCAGCATTTT. The chain couples TRBV4-3 to TRBJ1-5, with D possibly matching TRBD1 (5 bases). V lost 0 bases to trimming and J lost 1 base, with 7 bases between them. Germline CDR1 is LGHNA and CDR2 is YSLEER. The CDR3 is 15 residues long.

This clone has only a few counts. This chain links TRBV29-1 with TRBJ2-7, with D perhaps being TRBD1 or TRBD2 (6 bases each). V was clipped by 2 bases and J by 8 bases, with 13 bases between them. CDR1 SQVTM and CDR2 ANQGSEA come from the germline V gene. This CDR3 has 12 amino acids. The CDR3 region has the DNA TGCAGCGTTGAACAGGGGAGGAGGCAGCAGTACTTC. This sequence encodes CSVEQGRRQQYF.

V is TRBV10-3 and J is TRBJ1-5, with D unresolved. The CDR3 contains 16 residues. With 0 bases removed from V and 5 bases from J, the gap between germline ends came to 14 bases. Germline V gene data show CDR1 as ENHRY and CDR2 as SYGVKD. The CDR3 region has the DNA TGTGCCATCAGTGAGTCGAAGGCCCTCGGCTATCAGCCCCAGCATTTT. This encodes CAISESKALGYQPQHF.

V gene TRBV3-1 (or the pseudogene TRBV3-2) combines with J gene TRBJ1-5; D remains ambiguous. CDR1 and CDR2 (germline): LGHDT, YNNKEL (reference sequence). The CDR3 consists of 14 residues. Between the trimmed V and J ends, which lost 1 base and 4 bases, there was a span of 8 bases. The CDR3 loop is CASSQGHQNQPQHF. In nucleotides, the CDR3 is TGTGCCAGCAGCCAAGGACACCAGAATCAGCCCCAGCATTTT.

The gene calls are TRBV14 and TRBJ1-1; unclear D gene. Germline CDR1 SGHDN, CDR2 FVKESK. The CDR3 has 13 amino acids. Trimming stripped 0 bases from V and 7 bases from J, with 9 bases between. The CDR3 region is CASSQDMAGEAFF. In DNA, the CDR3 is TGTGCCAGCAGCCAAGATATGGCAGGTGAAGCTTTCTTT. The entire variable domain, with the rest obtained from reference TRBV14 and TRBJ1-1, is as follows: EAGVTQFPSHSVIEKGQTVTLRCDPISGHDNLYWYRRVMGKEIKFLLHFVKESKQDESGMPNNRFLAERTGGTYSTLKVQPAELEDSGVYFCASSQDMAGEAFFGQGTRLTVV.

The DNA for the CDR3 is TGTGCCAGCAGCTTGGGGGGTAAGAGACAGCCATCGAACTATGGCTACACCTTC. Residues: CASSLGGKRQPSNYGYTF. The chain has TRBV5-4 and TRBJ1-2; D might be TRBD1 (5 bases). V shed 0 bases and J shed 2 bases, with 20 bases lying between them. CDR3 length equals 18 residues. Germline CDR1 is SGHNT and CDR2 is YYREEE (reference sequence).

This clone was seen once. The rearrangement joins TRBV28 to TRBJ1-4; D not certain. V was pared by 8 bases and J by 8 bases, with 9 bases between. The CDR3 totals 11 residues. Germline V gene lookup returns CDR1 MDHEN and CDR2 SYDVKM. Here the CDR3 DNA reads TGTGCCAGCCTTCGTCGGGAAAAACTGTTTTTT. Translating it yields CASLRREKLFF.

The V and J genes are TRBV5-4 and TRBJ2-7, with 7 positions matching TRBD1. The CDR3 runs 14 residues. Germline assignment: CDR1 SGHNT and CDR2 YYREEE (reference sequence). Losses at the gene ends were 4 bases for V and 3 bases for J; bases not matched to a gene: 7. The DNA for the CDR3 is TGTGCCAGCAGCCGACAGGGAATCCTCTACGAGCAGTACTTC. It yields the protein CASSRQGILYEQYF.

The chain links TRBV3-1 (or the pseudogene TRBV3-2) to TRBJ1-1, with D unclear. V was cut by 4 bases and J by 0 bases, with 9 bases left in between. Germline values: CDR1 LGHDT, CDR2 YNNKEL (reference sequence). The CDR3 has 14 amino acids. The CDR3 coding sequence is TGTGCCAGCAGCCCATGGCAAATGAACACTGAAGCTTTCTTT. This encodes CASSPWQMNTEAFF.

The rearrangement joins TRBV7-2 to TRBJ1-4; the D gene is possibly TRBD1 (5 bases). From germline, CDR1 is SGHTA and CDR2 FQGNSA. The CDR3 totals 13 residues. Trimming stripped 6 bases from V and 3 bases from J, with 8 bases between. CDR3 nucleotides: TGTGCCAGCAGTAGGGGTTCTAATGAAAAACTGTTTTTT. Translated: CASSRGSNEKLFF.

This chain links TRBV27 with TRBJ1-2; D uncertain. Trimming removed 4 bases from V and 2 bases from J, with 8 bases in between. The CDR3 has 13 residues. CDR1 MNHEY and CDR2 SMNVEV come from the germline V gene (reference sequence). In DNA, the CDR3 is TGTGCCAGCAGTTGGAGGGTAAACTATGGCTACACCTTC. Its translation: CASSWRVNYGYTF.